This is a list of T cell receptor beta chains from one sample in a study of regulatory T cells in long-lasting Graves disease. From the multiplex PCR reads, TCRdb called clonotypes with MiXCR, one entry per CDR3 protein. The table records hundreds of thousands of distinct CDR3 sequences, around a fifth of them present only once. Material: peripheral blood mononuclear cells (PBMCs), obtained when the disease was refractory, from a patient treated with antithyroid drugs. The receptors shown here come from a female donor with Graves disease. Each CDR3 is given with its conserved first and last residue. D genes are given only for firm matches. Not all rows give a size; the values are once, few, many and, for expanded clones, a class.

J gene | clone size | D gene | V gene | CDR3 DNA | CDR3 protein
TRBJ1-2 | . | . | TRBV7-3 | TGTGCCAGCAGCTTATATGAAGGGAGCGGCTACACCTTC | CASSLYEGSGYTF
TRBJ1-5 | few | . | TRBV7-2 | TGTGCCAGCAGCTTATCCGGGGGACGGGTCAATCAGCCCCAGCATTTT | CASSLSGGRVNQPQHF
TRBJ1-1 | many | . | TRBV2 | TGTGCCAGCAGTGTCCTCAGGAGGGTGAACACTGAAGCTTTCTTT | CASSVLRRVNTEAFF
TRBJ1-1 | many | . | TRBV2 | TGTGCCAGCAGTGTGTTGTACAGGAACACTGAAGCTTTCTTT | CASSVLYRNTEAFF
TRBJ1-5 | many | TRBD1 | TRBV28 | TGTGCCAGCAGCCCCGGGACAGGGGGAGGTCAGCCCCAGCATTTT | CASSPGTGGGQPQHF
TRBJ1-4 | . | TRBD1 | TRBV5-1 | TGCGCCAGCAGCTTAGGGACAGGGAGAACTAATGAAAAACTGTTTTTT | CASSLGTGRTNEKLFF
TRBJ1-5 | . | . | TRBV28 | TGTGCCAGCACCTCACTAGGGGGGGGGGGCAATCAGCCCCAGCATTTT | CASTSLGGGGNQPQHF
TRBJ1-2 | . | TRBD1 | TRBV20-1 | TGCAGTGCTAGGCCCGGGGACAGGGTAGACTATGGCTACACCTTC | CSARPGDRVDYGYTF
TRBJ1-6 | . | . | TRBV30 | TGTGCCTGGAGTGTACTAGGGAGTTCACCCCTCCACTTT | CAWSVLGSSPLHF
TRBJ2-2 | few | . | TRBV6-1 | TGTGCCAGCAGTCGGGGGCCTCGGCTGTTTTTT | CASSRGPRLFF
TRBJ1-5 | few | TRBD1 | TRBV5-5 | TGTGCCAGCAGCCCGGGACAGCCTAATCAGCCCCAGCATTTT | CASSPGQPNQPQHF
TRBJ2-7 | few | . | TRBV20-1 | TGCAGTGCTAGAGTTGGGAGTTCCTACGAGCAGTACTTC | CSARVGSSYEQYF
TRBJ2-5 | many | TRBD1 | TRBV7-2 | TGTGCCAGCAGCTTAGGAACCGGGACAGGGAGCTTGGAGACCCAGTACTTC | CASSLGTGTGSLETQYF
TRBJ1-1 | few | . | TRBV7-2 | TGTGCCAGCAGCTTAGTTTGGTCCTCAGGTGAAGCTTTCTTT | CASSLVWSSGEAFF
TRBJ1-1 | . | . | TRBV12-3/TRBV12-4 | TGTGCCAGCAGTTTATGGACGAACACTGAAACTTTCTTT | CASSLWTNTETFF
TRBJ2-4 | . | . | TRBV30 | TGTGCCTGGAGTCGGCTTGGGGGCAACATTCAGTACTTC | CAWSRLGGNIQYF
TRBJ2-5 | many | . | TRBV19 | TGTGCCAGCCGACCATTCGGAGAGACGGATGAGACCCAGTACTTC | CASRPFGETDETQYF
TRBJ1-2 | . | . | TRBV4-1 | TGCGCCAGCAGCCCGGGTGGTTTAAGGGGACACGGCTACACCTTC | CASSPGGLRGHGYTF
TRBJ2-5 | many | TRBD2 | TRBV3-1 | TGTGCCAGCAGCCAGCTAGCGGGGGTAGAGACCCAGTACTTC | CASSQLAGVETQYF
TRBJ1-6 | . | . | TRBV19 | TGTGCCAGTAGTATCGGGCAGGGTACGGATAATTCACCCCTCCACTTT | CASSIGQGTDNSPLHF
TRBJ2-7 | few | TRBD1 | TRBV20-1 | TGCAGTGCTAGAGCCCTGGGACAGATCTACGAGCAGTACTTC | CSARALGQIYEQYF
TRBJ1-1 | . | . | TRBV7-9 | TGTGCCAGCAGCGCCGCCGCGGGGATTGGGTTTGAAGCTTTCTTT | CASSAAAGIGFEAFF
TRBJ2-7 | many | . | TRBV29-1 | TGCAGCGTTGGCCGGGACGGAGCCTACGAGCAGTACTTC | CSVGRDGAYEQYF
TRBJ2-7 | . | . | TRBV7-8 | TGTGCCAGCAGCCCGAGGACGTCTAGCTCCTACGAGCAGTACTTC | CASSPRTSSSYEQYF
TRBJ1-1 | few | . | TRBV5-1 | TGCGCCAGCAGCTTGTCCGTAACAGCGGGGAACACTGAAGCTTTCTTT | CASSLSVTAGNTEAFF
TRBJ2-7 | many | . | TRBV27 | TGTGCCAGCAGTCCTCACGGCAGCGGCCTAAGGCGGGGCGAGCAGTACTTC | CASSPHGSGLRRGEQYF
TRBJ2-7 | . | . | TRBV30 | TGTGCCTGGGCTCCGGAGATCTCCTACGAGCAGTACTTC | CAWAPEISYEQYF
TRBJ1-5 | many | . | TRBV6-1 | TGTGCCAGCGAAGGGGGGAATCAGCCCCAGCATTTT | CASEGGNQPQHF
TRBJ2-2 | few | . | TRBV30 | TGTGCCTGGGGTAGACAGATGACCGGGGAGCTGTTTTTT | CAWGRQMTGELFF
TRBJ1-4 | many | TRBD1 | TRBV3-1 | TGTGCCAGCAGCCAAGAGACAGGGGGGGAGGAAAAACTGTTTTTT | CASSQETGGEEKLFF
TRBJ2-7 | . | . | TRBV20-1 | TGCAGTGCTAGAGATACCAGGGTTTCCTCCTACGAGCAGTACTTC | CSARDTRVSSYEQYF
TRBJ1-1 | many | . | TRBV28 | TGTGCCAGCAGCCCCCGAATAAGATCGGACACTGAAGCTTTCTTT | CASSPRIRSDTEAFF
TRBJ2-2 | many | . | TRBV7-3 | TGTGCCAGCAGCTTAGGGAGTTCGAGAACCGGGGAGCTGTTTTTT | CASSLGSSRTGELFF
TRBJ2-3 | . | . | TRBV7-2 | TGTGCCAGCAGCTTATTGCGGGGGCGTACAGATACGCAGTATTTT | CASSLLRGRTDTQYF
TRBJ1-1 | many | . | TRBV5-1 | TGCGCCAGCAGCGTGACAGACGTGGACACTGAAGCTTTCTTT | CASSVTDVDTEAFF
TRBJ2-2 | . | . | TRBV15 | TGTGTCACCAGCAGATGGGCTGACCTGACCACCGGGGAGCTGTTTTTT | CVTSRWADLTTGELFF
TRBJ1-2 | many | . | TRBV12-3/TRBV12-4 | TGTGCCAGCAGCCCCCTGGCGGTTAGCTATGGCTACACCTTC | CASSPLAVSYGYTF
TRBJ2-2 | . | TRBD2 | TRBV28 | TGTGCCAGCAGTTACGGGAAAGGCAGCGGGAGGAACACCGGGGAGCTGTTTTTT | CASSYGKGSGRNTGELFF
TRBJ2-5 | . | TRBD2 | TRBV2 | TGTGCCAGCAGTCCTCTAGCGGGGGGGGGACCGCAAGAGACCCAGTACTTC | CASSPLAGGGPQETQYF
TRBJ1-3 | many | . | TRBV28 | TGTGCCAGCGAGGACAGCGCCGGAAACACCATATATTTT | CASEDSAGNTIYF
TRBJ1-1 | . | . | TRBV20-1 | TGCAGTGCTAGAGATCCGAGGCAGAACACTGAAGCTTTCTTT | CSARDPRQNTEAFF
TRBJ2-7 | many | . | TRBV2 | TGTGCCAGCAGTGAAGCGATCGGGTACGAGCAGTACTTC | CASSEAIGYEQYF
TRBJ2-4 | . | . | TRBV19 | TGTGCCAGTAGTATAGTATGGGGCGGAGCCAAAAACATTCAGTACTTC | CASSIVWGGAKNIQYF
TRBJ2-5 | many | TRBD1 | TRBV24-1 | TGTGCCACCAGTGGGGGACAGTATCTTGAAGAGACCCAGTACTTC | CATSGGQYLEETQYF
TRBJ1-2 | few | TRBD1 | TRBV27 | TGTGCCAGCAGTCTCCAGGGGGCGGGGGGCTATGGCTACACCTTC | CASSLQGAGGYGYTF
TRBJ1-2 | many | . | TRBV12-3/TRBV12-4 | TGTGCCAGCAGTTTAGAACCAGGAGCTAACTATGGCTACACCTTC | CASSLEPGANYGYTF
TRBJ2-7 | few | TRBD1 | TRBV20-1 | TGCAGTGCTAGAATTGGACAGGGCGAGCAGTACTTC | CSARIGQGEQYF
TRBJ2-1 | few | TRBD2 | TRBV2 | TGTGCCAGCACCCCGGTAAGCGGGGCCAATGAGCAGTTCTTC | CASTPVSGANEQFF